This TCR beta chain was profiled in a study of T cell responses to AZD1222 COVID-19 vaccine. Across the study: Second-dose intervals of approximately 4 or approximately 12 weeks were pooled.

The study's findings and limits: Spike-specific TCR breadth and depth grew following two AZD1222 doses. There were vaccine-associated CD4 TCRs across spike, dominant at 160-218 and 743-854. Researchers took repertoire samples only after the peak T cell response had come.

For this clone: The antigen remains undetermined.

Measured with immunoSEQ multiplex PCR; TCRdb has only the in-frame clones, and not every one. The table shows some 100,000 clones, with roughly 88% occurring only once. This CDR3 is built from 13 residues. From germline, CDR1 is MGHDK and CDR2 SYGVNS. Trimming stripped 3 bases from V and 14 bases from J, with 14 bases between. Sequencing was performed on peripheral blood, taken on day 0 of AZD1222 vaccination. This TCR derives from an adult in good health. This sequence joins TRBV25-1 and TRBJ1-6; D is unclear. This CDR3 is CASSEVGVVALHF. The CDR3, as DNA: TGTGCCAGCAGTGAGGTCGGGGTCGTGGCCCTCCACTTT.